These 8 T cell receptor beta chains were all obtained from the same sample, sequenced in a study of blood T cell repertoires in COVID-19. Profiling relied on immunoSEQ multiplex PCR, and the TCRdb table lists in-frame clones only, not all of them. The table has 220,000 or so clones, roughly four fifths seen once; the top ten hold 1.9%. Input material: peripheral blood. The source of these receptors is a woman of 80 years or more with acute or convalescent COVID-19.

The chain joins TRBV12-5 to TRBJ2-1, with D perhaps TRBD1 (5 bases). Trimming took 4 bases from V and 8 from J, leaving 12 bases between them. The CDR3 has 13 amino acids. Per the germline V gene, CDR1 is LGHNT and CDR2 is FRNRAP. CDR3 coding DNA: TGTGCTAGTGGTTCAGCCCGCAGGGATGAGCAGTTCTTC. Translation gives CASGSARRDEQFF.

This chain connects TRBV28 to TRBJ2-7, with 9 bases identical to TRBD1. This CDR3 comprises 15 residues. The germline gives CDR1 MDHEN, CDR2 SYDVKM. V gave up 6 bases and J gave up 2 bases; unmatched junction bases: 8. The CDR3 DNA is TGTGCCAGCAGAATAGGGGGGACAGGGACCTACGAGCAGTACTTC. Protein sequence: CASRIGGTGTYEQYF.

The CDR3 region has the DNA TGTGCCAGCAGCCCCGGACAGGGTTTGAACACTGAAGCTTTCTTT. Its translation is CASSPGQGLNTEAFF. The chain recombines TRBV3-1 (or the pseudogene TRBV3-2) with TRBJ1-1; 8 bases agree with TRBD1. V was clipped by 4 bases and J by 0 bases; unmatched bases: 4. This CDR3 has 15 residues. Germline V CDR1 and CDR2: LGHDT, YNNKEL (reference sequence).

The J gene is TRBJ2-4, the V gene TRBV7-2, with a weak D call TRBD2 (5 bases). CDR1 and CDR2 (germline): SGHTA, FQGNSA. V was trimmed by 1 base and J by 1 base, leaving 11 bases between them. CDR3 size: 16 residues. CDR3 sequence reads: CASSLVEGAAKNIQYF. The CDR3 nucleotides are TGTGCCAGCAGCTTAGTAGAGGGCGCGGCCAAAAACATTCAGTACTTC.

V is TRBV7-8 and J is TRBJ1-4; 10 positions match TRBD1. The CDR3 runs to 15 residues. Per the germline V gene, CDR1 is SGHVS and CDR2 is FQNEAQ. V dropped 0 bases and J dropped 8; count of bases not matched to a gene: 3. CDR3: CASSLATGGGEKLFF. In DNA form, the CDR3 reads TGTGCCAGCAGCTTAGCGACAGGGGGCGGCGAAAAACTGTTTTTT.

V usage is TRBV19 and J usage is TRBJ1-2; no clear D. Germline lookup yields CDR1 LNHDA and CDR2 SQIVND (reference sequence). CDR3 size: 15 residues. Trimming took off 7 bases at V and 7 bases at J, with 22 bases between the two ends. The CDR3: CASTLGSDSPGGYTF. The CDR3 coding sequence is TGTGCCAGTACCCTAGGGTCGGACTCGCCTGGTGGCTACACCTTC.

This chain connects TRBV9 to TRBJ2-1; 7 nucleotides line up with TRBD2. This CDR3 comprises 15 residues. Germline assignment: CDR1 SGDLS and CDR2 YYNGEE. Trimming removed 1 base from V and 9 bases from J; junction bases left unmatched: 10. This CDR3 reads CASSVTAGTNSEQFF. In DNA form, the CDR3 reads TGTGCCAGCAGCGTAACGGCAGGGACTAATAGTGAGCAGTTCTTC.

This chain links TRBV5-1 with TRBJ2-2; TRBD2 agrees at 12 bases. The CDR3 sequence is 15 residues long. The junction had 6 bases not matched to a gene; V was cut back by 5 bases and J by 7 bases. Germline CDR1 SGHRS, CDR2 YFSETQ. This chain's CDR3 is CASSGLAGLFGELFF. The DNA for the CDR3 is TGCGCCAGCAGTGGACTAGCGGGACTTTTCGGGGAGCTGTTTTTT.